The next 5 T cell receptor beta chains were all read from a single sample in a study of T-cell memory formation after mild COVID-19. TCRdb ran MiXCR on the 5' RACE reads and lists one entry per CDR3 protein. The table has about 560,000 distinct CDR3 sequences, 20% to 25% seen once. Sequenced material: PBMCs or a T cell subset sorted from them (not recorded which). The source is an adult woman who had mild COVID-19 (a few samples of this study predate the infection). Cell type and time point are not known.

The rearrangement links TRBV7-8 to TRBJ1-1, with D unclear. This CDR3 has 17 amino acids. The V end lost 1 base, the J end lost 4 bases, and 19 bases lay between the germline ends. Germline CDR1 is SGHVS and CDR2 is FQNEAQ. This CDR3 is CASSLVGRRKRVTEAFF. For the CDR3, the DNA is TGTGCCAGCAGCTTAGTTGGCAGGCGAAAACGGGTCACTGAAGCTTTCTTT.

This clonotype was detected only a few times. The DNA for the CDR3 is TGTGCCATCAGTGCCGGGACTAGACCTACCATTGAGCAGTTCTTC. It encodes CAISAGTRPTIEQFF. The genes are TRBV10-3 and TRBJ2-1; 8 bases map to TRBD2. Germline V gene lookup returns CDR1 ENHRY and CDR2 SYGVKD. This CDR3 is 15 amino acids long. Unmatched junction bases numbered 11, after V lost 4 bases and J lost 9 bases.

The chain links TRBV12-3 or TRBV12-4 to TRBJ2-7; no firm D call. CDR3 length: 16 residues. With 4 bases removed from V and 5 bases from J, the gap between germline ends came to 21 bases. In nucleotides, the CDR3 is TGTGCCAGCAGTTCCTTAATGGGAATTGGGATCCACGAGCAGTACTTC. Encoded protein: CASSSLMGIGIHEQYF.

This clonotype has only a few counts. CDR3 sequence: CASSPEGLAKNIQYF. The CDR3 coding sequence is TGCGCCAGCTCGCCGGAAGGCTTAGCCAAAAACATTCAGTACTTC. J is TRBJ2-4 and V is TRBV5-1, with no clear D. The CDR3 extends over 15 amino acids. The V end lost 7 bases, the J end lost 0 bases, and 14 bases lay between the germline ends. The germline V gene has CDR1 SGHRS and CDR2 YFSETQ.

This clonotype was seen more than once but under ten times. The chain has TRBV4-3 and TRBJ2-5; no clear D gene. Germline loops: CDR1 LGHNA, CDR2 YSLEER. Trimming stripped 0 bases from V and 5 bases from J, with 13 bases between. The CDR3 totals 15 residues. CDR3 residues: CASSQDGWQRETQYF. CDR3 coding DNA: TGCGCCAGCAGCCAAGATGGGTGGCAGCGCGAGACCCAGTACTTC.